Below are 8 T cell receptor beta chains sequenced from a single sample in a study of CD8+CD57+ T cells in acquired aplastic anemia. Template material for TCR beta VDJ and CDR3 profiling consisted of genomic DNA. TCRdb itself ran the reads through MiXCR, one entry per CDR3 protein. The data hold over 250,000 distinct CDR3 sequences, with 50% to 65% observed a single time. An expansion of CD8+CD57+ cells by flow cytometry had been shown in patients chosen for sequencing. The sample comprised sorted CD4+, CD8+, or CD8+CD57+ T cells (not recorded which) from PBMCs. All receptors derive from a human donor with aplastic anemia.

V is TRBV10-3 and J is TRBJ2-5, with D tentatively TRBD1 or TRBD2 (5 bases each). Trimming removed 2 bases from V and 5 bases from J, with 12 bases in between. CDR3 length: 14 residues. Germline V CDR1 and CDR2: ENHRY, SYGVKD. DNA for the CDR3: TGTGCCATCAGTGAGGGTGGGACGAAGGAGACCCAGTACTTC. Its protein is CAISEGGTKETQYF.

Points on this clonotype: Mismatch with germline at one junction end may stem from a read error. The chain recombines TRBV12-3 or TRBV12-4 with TRBJ2-1; D is unclear. There are 13 residues in the CDR3. DNA of the CDR3: TGTGCCAGCAGTTTATTAGCCCGCGATGAGCAGCTCTTC. It specifies CASSLLARDEQLF.

Ten or more counts support this clonotype. The genes are TRBV11-2 and TRBJ2-7; 10 bases are a match to TRBD2. Germline loops: CDR1 SGHAT, CDR2 FQNNGV. There are 13 residues in the CDR3. The ends lost 5 bases at V and 10 bases at J; junction bases unmatched: 8. CDR3 nucleotide sequence: TGTGCCAGCAGCCCAATGACTAGCGGGTCCCAGTACTTC. It is translated as CASSPMTSGSQYF.

This rearrangement joins TRBV7-9 to TRBJ2-3; TRBD2 agrees at 9 bases. The CDR3 spans 17 residues. CDR1 and CDR2 from the germline V gene are SEHNR and FQNEAQ (reference sequence). The CDR3 region is CASLTSGDDSGLDTQYF. The CDR3 DNA reads TGTGCTAGCCTGACTAGCGGAGACGACTCGGGACTAGATACGCAGTATTTT. Combining the CDR3 with reference TRBV7-9 and TRBJ2-3 gives the whole variable domain DTGVSQNPRHKITKRGQNVTFRCDPISEHNRLYWYRQTLGQGPEFLTYFQNEAQLEKSRLLSDRFSAERPKGSFSTLEIQRTEQGDSAMYLCASLTSGDDSGLDTQYFGPGTRLTVL.

This rearrangement joins TRBV29-1 to TRBJ2-7; D gene unclear. The CDR3 consists of 14 residues. Germline CDR1 and CDR2: SQVTM and ANQGSEA. V dropped 5 bases and J dropped 5 bases, with 19 bases sitting between them. CDR3 protein: CSVLPGSSSHEQYF. The CDR3, as DNA: TGCAGCGTTTTACCTGGCAGCTCGAGCCACGAGCAGTACTTC.

This clonotype has only a few counts. V gene TRBV29-1 combines with J gene TRBJ1-2; possible D gene TRBD1, 6 bases. Germline CDR1 reads SQVTM; CDR2 reads ANQGSEA. The V and J ends lost 4 bases and 8 bases respectively, with 14 bases between them. This CDR3 has 12 residues. The CDR3 reads CSVGGKGVGYTF. The CDR3 DNA reads TGCAGCGTTGGGGGCAAGGGGGTCGGCTACACCTTC.

The chain links TRBV24-1 to TRBJ2-3, with 11 nucleotides matching TRBD2. Germline CDR1 is KGHDR and CDR2 is SFDVKD. The CDR3 has 16 residues. V was clipped by 6 bases and J by 4 bases; unmatched bases: 8. In DNA form, the CDR3 reads TGTGCCACCAGTCATATACTAGCGGGAGTGGCAGATACGCAGTATTTT. Translation: CATSHILAGVADTQYF.

V gene TRBV10-3 combines with J gene TRBJ2-3, with TRBD2 matching 9 bases. After removal of 7 bases from V and 2 bases from J, the junction contained 7 bases not matched to a gene. The CDR3 is made up of 15 amino acids. Per the germline V gene, CDR1 is ENHRY and CDR2 is SYGVKD. The CDR3 DNA follows: TGTGCCATCAAGCAAAGCGGGGGGTCCACAGATACGCAGTATTTT. The encoded protein is CAIKQSGGSTDTQYF.